This paragraph covers one T cell receptor (beta chain) sequence. This CDR3 contains 15 residues. Germline values: CDR1 SGHRS, CDR2 YFSETQ. The junction had 9 bases not matched to a gene; V was cut back by 5 bases and J by 5 bases. The data belong to a study of OX40 agonist ivuxolimab in advanced cancers. Repertoires were generated with immunoSEQ multiplex PCR, while TCRdb's copy carries only in-frame clones and drops some. The sample holds roughly 75,000 clones, 86% seen once. The chain uses TRBV5-1 and TRBJ2-5; 10 positions agree with TRBD2. This specimen was CD4+ or CD8+ T cells sorted from blood, taken in a trial of the OX40 agonist ivuxolimab. The sequence came from an adult with an advanced solid tumor such as melanoma, head and neck, liver or kidney cancer. CDR3 in DNA: TGCGCCAGCAGTCGTACTAGCGGGGTTGGGGAGACCCAGTACTTC. This gives the protein CASSRTSGVGETQYF. The variable domain in full, completed from reference TRBV5-1 and TRBJ2-5, reads KAGVTQTPRYLIKTRGQQVTLSCSPISGHRSVSWYQQTPGQGLQFLFEYFSETQRNKGNFPGRFSGRQFSNSRSEMNVSTLELGDSALYLCASSRTSGVGETQYFGPGTRLLVL.